This T cell receptor (beta chain) was sequenced in a study of tumor-infiltrating lymphocytes in primary liver carcinoma. The V gene's germline CDR1 is SGHAT and CDR2 FQNNGV. The CDR3 is made up of 14 amino acids. Total RNA amounting to roughly 0.5 ug was the source from which TCR beta cDNA was made with a constant-region primer. Three nested multiplex PCR rounds, a slightly modified ARM-PCR method, built the TCR beta libraries. Investigators reported that the first two PCR rounds, at 10 cycles each, used TRBV1-TRBV30 forward primers with a C-beta reverse primer. TCRdb ran MiXCR on the multiplex PCR reads and lists one entry per CDR3 protein. The sample holds 250,000 to 350,000 distinct CDR3 sequences, roughly three fifths seen once. A few counts support this clonotype. This may be a read error: a much more frequent sequence differs by one nucleotide. Unsorted whole blood served as the source of blood RNA, and germline DNA was extracted as well.

What was sequenced was peripheral blood. This sequence joins TRBV11-2 and TRBJ2-7; D gene unclear. The TCR was taken from a woman younger than 45 with primary liver carcinoma and hepatitis B virus infection. This CDR3 is CVSSLRPGTYEQYF. The CDR3 DNA sequence: TGTGTCAGCAGCTTAAGGCCGGGCACCTACGAGCAGTACTTC.